The 10 T cell receptor beta chains below were found in one sample sequenced in a study of a mutant IDH1 vaccine in newly diagnosed glioma (dated by TCRdb to 2020 to 2022). The library was generated by the immunoSEQ multiplex PCR assay. This is the immuneACCESS table as TCRdb keeps it, with only in-frame sequences that have V and J called. A part of the clones is gone; compared with another copy, unresolved V genes explain less than half, and the rest is unexplained. Present in this sample are some 58,000 clones, approximately 80% of which were seen just once. The ten largest make up roughly 5.7% of the sample. The sample's time point, from its label and the paper: week 35, safety follow-up. Each vaccine dose was 300 ug of a 20-mer mutant IDH1 peptide in Montanide, given subcutaneously with topical imiquimod. Which antigens these TCRs recognize remains unknown. The sequences come from PBMCs, collected from a glioma patient whose treatment included an IDH1 peptide vaccine. The receptors originated from a man aged 35 to 55 with glioma.

In DNA form, the CDR3 reads TGTGCCAGCAGCCTCGGGACTCCCCCTCTCTACGAGCAGTACTTC. Translation gives CASSLGTPPLYEQYF. The chain couples TRBV7-2 to TRBJ2-7; D possibly corresponds to TRBD2 (6 bases). The CDR3 totals 15 residues. The V gene's germline CDR1 is SGHTA and CDR2 FQGNSA. V gave up 5 bases and J gave up 3 bases, with 17 bases separating them.

V usage is TRBV5-6 and J usage is TRBJ1-3, with 8 bases fitting TRBD1. Germline assignment: CDR1 SGHDT and CDR2 YYEEEE. This CDR3 is 14 amino acids long. V shed 4 bases, J shed 2 bases, and the junction held 2 bases outside the gene matches. CDR3 in DNA: TGTGCCAGCAGCGTGGGACAGGCTGGAAACACCATATATTTT. The encoded protein is CASSVGQAGNTIYF.

The chain carries TRBV2 and TRBJ2-3; D may be TRBD2 (6 bases). Germline V lookup: CDR1 SNHLY, CDR2 FYNNEI. The CDR3 runs to 15 residues. Deletions cut 9 bases from V and 7 bases from J, with 23 bases between. The CDR3 bases are TGTGCCAGAACGGCGCGGCGGATGGGGGGATATACGCAGTATTTT. The encoded protein is CARTARRMGGYTQYF. Filled out from reference TRBV2 and TRBJ2-3, the complete variable domain reads EPEVTQTPSHQVTQMGQEVILRCVPISNHLYFYWYRQILGQKVEFLVSFYNNEISEKSEIFDDQFSVERPDGSNFTLKIRSTKLEDSAMYFCARTARRMGGYTQYFGPGTRLTVL.

The chain joins TRBV7-9 to TRBJ2-2; D call uncertain. This CDR3 comprises 16 residues. V dropped 3 bases and J dropped 0 bases, with 11 bases sitting between them. CDR1 is SEHNR, CDR2 FQNEAQ, per germline (reference sequence). CDR3 sequence reads: CASSFLERANTGELFF. The CDR3, as DNA: TGTGCCAGCAGCTTTTTAGAGCGCGCGAACACCGGGGAGCTGTTTTTT.

The rearrangement links TRBV5-1 to TRBJ1-2; D might be TRBD1 (6 bases). Germline lookup yields CDR1 SGHRS and CDR2 YFSETQ. This CDR3 comprises 16 residues. With 3 bases removed from V and 0 bases from J, the gap between germline ends came to 15 bases. The CDR3 DNA follows: TGCGCCAGCAGCTACCTGCAGGGGACACCTAACTATGGCTACACCTTC. This gives the protein CASSYLQGTPNYGYTF.

In this sample, this clone turned up a few times. The V call is TRBV5-1, the J call TRBJ2-1; a possible D gene is TRBD1 (6 bases). The ends were cut back, 0 bases at V and 8 bases at J, with 15 bases in the middle. CDR1 is SGHRS and CDR2 is YFSETQ in the germline V gene. The CDR3 loop spans 15 amino acids. As DNA, the CDR3 is TGCGCCAGCAGCTTGGGGCCAGGGGTGAGGGATGAGCAGTTCTTC. Its translation is CASSLGPGVRDEQFF.

This chain uses TRBV2 with TRBJ1-2, with D possibly being TRBD1 (5 bases). From germline, CDR1 is SNHLY and CDR2 FYNNEI. This CDR3 contains 14 residues. Trimming removed 10 bases from V and 3 bases from J, with 18 bases in between. CDR3 protein: CANPRDGTYYGYTF. CDR3 DNA: TGTGCCAACCCTCGGGACGGTACCTACTATGGCTACACCTTC.

The chain has TRBV19 and TRBJ2-5; the match to TRBD2 covers 7 bases. The CDR3 is 15 residues long. Germline CDR1 is LNHDA and CDR2 is SQIVND (reference sequence). The V and J ends lost 0 bases and 2 bases, in that order; junction bases with no gene match: 3. CDR3 nucleotide sequence: TGTGCCAGTAGTATAGAGGGCGGGGGACAAGAGACCCAGTACTTC. Protein sequence: CASSIEGGGQETQYF.

This clone appeared a single time. For the CDR3, the DNA is TGTGCCAGCAGCCCGGGCTCTGGCACAGATACGCAGTATTTT. Protein sequence: CASSPGSGTDTQYF. V usage is TRBV9 and J usage is TRBJ2-3; D call uncertain. CDR1 and CDR2 (germline): SGDLS, YYNGEE. The CDR3 covers 14 residues. V lost 4 bases, J lost 1 base, and 10 bases lay in between.

CDR3 sequence (DNA): TGTGCCAGCAGCTTGGCCAGCAATCAGCCCCAGCATTTT. This translates into CASSLASNQPQHF. The rearrangement links TRBV5-6 to TRBJ1-5; no firm D call. The V gene lost 0 bases and the J gene lost 1 base, with 2 bases spanning the gap. This CDR3 contains 13 residues. The germline CDR1 and CDR2 sequences are SGHDT and YYEEEE.